This TCR beta chain comes out of a study of radiotherapy plus CTLA-4 blockade in lung cancer. The data were produced by immunoSEQ multiplex PCR, yet TCRdb's version contains in-frame clones alone and is incomplete. Of 45,000 or so clones listed, around 73% are singletons. Overall study results and limits: Expansion of tumor-derived TCR clones was observed in blood after radiotherapy plus ipilimumab.

As concerns this clone: No antigen is known for it.

CDR1 SGHTA and CDR2 FQGNSA come from the germline V gene. The CDR3 runs 15 residues. J was trimmed by 4 bases and V by 4 bases; bases with no gene match: 6. The chain combines TRBV7-2 with TRBJ2-2, with 7 bases fitting TRBD2. The source is a human donor with non-small cell lung cancer who had a complete response to radiotherapy plus ipilimumab. The source material was peripheral blood, sampled from a patient treated with radiotherapy plus ipilimumab. CDR3 loop: CASSSSWGGTGELFF. CDR3 coding DNA: TGTGCCAGCAGCTCATCATGGGGGGGCACCGGGGAGCTGTTTTTT.